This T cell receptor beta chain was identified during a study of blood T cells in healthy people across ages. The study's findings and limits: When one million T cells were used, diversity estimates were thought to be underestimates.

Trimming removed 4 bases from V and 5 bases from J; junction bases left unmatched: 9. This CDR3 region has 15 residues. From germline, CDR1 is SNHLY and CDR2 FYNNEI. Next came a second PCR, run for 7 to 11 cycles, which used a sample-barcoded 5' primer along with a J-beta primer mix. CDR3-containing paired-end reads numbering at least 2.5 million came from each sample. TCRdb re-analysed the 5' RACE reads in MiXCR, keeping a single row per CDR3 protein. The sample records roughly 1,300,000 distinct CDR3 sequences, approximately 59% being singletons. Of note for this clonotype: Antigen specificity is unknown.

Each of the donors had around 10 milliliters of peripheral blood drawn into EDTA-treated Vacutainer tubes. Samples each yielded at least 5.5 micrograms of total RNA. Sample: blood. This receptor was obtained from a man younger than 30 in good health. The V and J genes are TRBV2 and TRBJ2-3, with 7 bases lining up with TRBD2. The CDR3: CASSGGGERGDTQYF. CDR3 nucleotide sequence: TGTGCCAGCAGTGGGGGGGGAGAAAGGGGAGATACGCAGTATTTT.